Shown below are 16 T cell receptor beta chains from a single sample sequenced in a study of cytotoxic CD8 clonotypes in ibrutinib-treated CLL. TCRdb's table, derived via immunoSEQ multiplex PCR, lists solely in-frame clones and lacks some. The sample lists over 200,000 clones; roughly 65% were seen once. Sequenced here: PBMCs, sampled after 12 months of ibrutinib treatment. Receptor source: a human donor with chronic lymphocytic leukemia.

This clone appeared many times. This sequence joins TRBV4-3 and TRBJ2-7; D is unresolved. The CDR3 loop spans 14 amino acids. V was clipped by 1 base and J by 3 bases, with 10 bases between them. Germline CDR1 LGHNA, CDR2 YSLEER. In DNA form, the CDR3 reads TGCGCCAGCAGCCAAGCACACCTCCGCTACGAGCAGTACTTC. Its protein is CASSQAHLRYEQYF.

The genes are TRBV11-3 and TRBJ2-2; 14 bases are a match to TRBD2. V dropped 5 bases and J dropped 6; count of bases not matched to a gene: 5. Germline CDR1 SGHNT, CDR2 YENEEA. The CDR3 totals 16 residues. For the CDR3, the DNA is TGTGCCAGCAGCCGAGGACTAGCGGGAGGATCCGGGGAGCTGTTTTTT. This gives the protein CASSRGLAGGSGELFF.

A few counts support this clone. The chain employs TRBV27 and TRBJ1-2; D might be TRBD1 (5 bases). This CDR3 comprises 13 residues. Deletions cut 5 bases from V and 2 bases from J, with 9 bases between. Germline V gives CDR1 MNHEY, CDR2 SMNVEV (reference sequence). CDR3 sequence reads: CASSTPGNYGYTF. For the CDR3, the DNA is TGTGCCAGCAGTACTCCAGGGAACTATGGCTACACCTTC.

The rearrangement uses TRBV18 and TRBJ1-1; no clear D gene. CDR3 size: 13 residues. Trimming pared 3 bases from V and 1 base from J, leaving 6 bases between. CDR1 is KGHSH, CDR2 LQKENI, per germline. CDR3: CASSPRGNTEAFF. DNA of the CDR3: TGTGCCAGCTCACCGCGGGGGAACACTGAAGCTTTCTTT.

This clone appeared a few times. The J gene is TRBJ2-6, the V gene TRBV11-2; D may correspond to TRBD1 or TRBD2 (6 bases each). CDR1 is SGHAT and CDR2 is FQNNGV in the germline V gene. This CDR3 contains 17 residues. Trimming removed 5 bases at V and 0 bases at J, with 14 bases between. This CDR3 reads CASSRGGLISGANVLTF. In DNA form, the CDR3 reads TGTGCCAGCAGCAGAGGGGGACTCATCTCTGGGGCCAACGTCCTGACTTTC.

The chain couples TRBV15 to TRBJ2-3; D is undetermined. V was clipped by 0 bases and J by 8 bases, with 15 bases between them. Germline V gives CDR1 LNHNV, CDR2 YYDKDF (reference sequence). This CDR3 comprises 15 residues. The CDR3 coding sequence is TGTGCCACCAGCAGAGATCTCGGAAGAAGTCGTACGCAGTATTTT. It yields the protein CATSRDLGRSRTQYF. Drawing the rest from reference TRBV15 and TRBJ2-3, the complete variable domain is DAMVIQNPRYQVTQFGKPVTLSCSQTLNHNVMYWYQQKSSQAPKLLFHYYDKDFNNEADTPDNFQSRRPNTSFCFLDIRSPGLGDTAMYLCATSRDLGRSRTQYFGPGTRLTVL.

The rearrangement uses TRBV7-9 and TRBJ2-7; D not resolved. Trimming left V 3 bases short and J 0 bases short, with 3 bases between. CDR1 and CDR2 from the germline V gene are SEHNR and FQNEAQ (reference sequence). The CDR3 consists of 12 residues. The CDR3 reads CASSFPSYEQYF. In DNA form, the CDR3 reads TGTGCCAGCAGCTTTCCCTCCTACGAGCAGTACTTC.

The chain recombines TRBV30 with TRBJ1-5, with TRBD1 matching 9 bases. With V trimmed by 1 base and J by 2 bases, 15 bases remained unmatched. Germline loops: CDR1 GTSNPN, CDR2 SVGIG (reference sequence). CDR3 length: 19 residues. The CDR3 DNA follows: TGTGCCTGGAGTGCCACGGACAGGGGAATACCAGTAGGCAATCAGCCCCAGCATTTT. Amino acid sequence: CAWSATDRGIPVGNQPQHF.

This chain uses TRBV4-1 with TRBJ2-2; D is possibly TRBD1 or TRBD2 (5 bases each). This CDR3 contains 15 residues. Germline V gene data show CDR1 as MGHRA and CDR2 as YSYEKL. Trimming stripped 2 bases from V and 9 bases from J, with 16 bases between. CDR3 sequence: CASSQRDLTGRELFF. The CDR3 bases are TGCGCCAGCAGCCAAAGGGACCTGACGGGTCGGGAGCTGTTTTTT.

V usage is TRBV30 and J usage is TRBJ1-5; D unclear. The germline V and J ends were trimmed by 3 bases and 2 bases, with 14 bases remaining between them. CDR3 length equals 15 residues. Germline V lookup: CDR1 GTSNPN, CDR2 SVGIG (reference sequence). CDR3 loop: CAWSATVGGNQPQHF. DNA for the CDR3: TGTGCCTGGAGCGCAACCGTGGGAGGCAATCAGCCCCAGCATTTT.

A remark on this clone: At one boundary the junction diverges from the germline segment, which might be a read error. The rearrangement links TRBV5-3 to TRBJ1-2, with unresolved D. TRBV5-3 is an ORF, with its function uncertain. The CDR3 totals 11 residues. The CDR3 is CARSLNGGVPF. The DNA for the CDR3 is TGTGCCAGAAGCTTGAATGGTGGCGTACCCTTC.

The rearrangement joins TRBV6-1 to TRBJ1-1; D uncertain. Trimming stripped 1 base from V and 1 base from J, with 4 bases between. The CDR3 is 13 residues long. Germline assignment: CDR1 MNHNS and CDR2 SASEGT. CDR3 region: CASSEVWNTEAFF. Here the CDR3 DNA reads TGTGCCAGCAGTGAAGTTTGGAACACTGAAGCTTTCTTT.

V usage is TRBV2 and J usage is TRBJ2-1; TRBD2 matches at 9 bases. CDR3 length equals 14 residues. The ends lost 4 bases at V and 6 bases at J; junction bases unmatched: 4. The germline gives CDR1 SNHLY, CDR2 FYNNEI. In nucleotides, the CDR3 is TGTGCCAGCAGTGCGAGCGGGGGGTTCAATGAGCAGTTCTTC. Amino acid sequence: CASSASGGFNEQFF.

This clone showed up just once. The V gene is TRBV4-1, the J gene TRBJ2-7, with 11 bases aligning to TRBD2. Germline values: CDR1 MGHRA, CDR2 YSYEKL. Trimming at V came to 4 bases and at J to 1 base, leaving 12 bases not matched to a gene. The CDR3 loop spans 18 amino acids. CDR3: CASSRSFPSGGLSYEQYF. The CDR3 nucleotides read TGCGCCAGCAGCCGTTCTTTCCCTAGCGGGGGGCTGTCCTACGAGCAGTACTTC.

The chain links TRBV27 to TRBJ2-6; D is perhaps TRBD1 or TRBD2 (5 bases each). Germline V CDR1 and CDR2: MNHEY, SMNVEV (reference sequence). Trimming shortened V by 1 base and J by 0 bases, and 25 bases separated the two germline ends. This CDR3 has 22 residues. CDR3: CASSLYTWDGSVSSSGANVLTF. CDR3 DNA: TGTGCCAGCAGTTTATACACATGGGACGGCTCGGTATCCTCCTCTGGGGCCAACGTCCTGACTTTC. The full variable domain, completed using reference TRBV27 and TRBJ2-6, is EAQVTQNPRYLITVTGKKLTVTCSQNMNHEYMSWYRQDPGLGLRQIYYSMNVEVTDKGDVPEGYKVSRKEKRNFPLILESPSPNQTSLYFCASSLYTWDGSVSSSGANVLTFGAGSRLTVL.

This clone came up a few times. V and J are TRBV6-5 and TRBJ2-7; possibly TRBD1 for D (6 bases). Germline lookup yields CDR1 MNHEY and CDR2 SVGAGI. Trimming stripped 6 bases from V and 3 bases from J, with 15 bases between. CDR3 length: 14 residues. The CDR3: CASRRSTGSYEQYF. As DNA, the CDR3 is TGTGCCAGCAGGAGGTCTACAGGGAGCTACGAGCAGTACTTC.